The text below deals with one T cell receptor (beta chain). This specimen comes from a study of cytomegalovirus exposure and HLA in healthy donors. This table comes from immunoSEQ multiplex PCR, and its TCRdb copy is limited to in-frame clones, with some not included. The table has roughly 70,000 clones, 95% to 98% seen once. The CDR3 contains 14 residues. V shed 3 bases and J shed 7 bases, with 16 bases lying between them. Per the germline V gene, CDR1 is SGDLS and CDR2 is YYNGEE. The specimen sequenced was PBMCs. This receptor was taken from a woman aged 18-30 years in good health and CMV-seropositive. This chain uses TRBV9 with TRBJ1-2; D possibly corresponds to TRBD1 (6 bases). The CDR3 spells CASSANIKTGGYTF. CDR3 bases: TGTGCCAGCAGCGCGAATATCAAGACAGGTGGCTACACCTTC. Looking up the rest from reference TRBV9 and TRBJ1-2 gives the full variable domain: DSGVTQTPKHLITATGQRVTLRCSPRSGDLSVYWYQQSLDQGLQFLIQYYNGEERAKGNILERFSAQQFPDLHSELNLSSLELGDSALYFCASSANIKTGGYTFGSGTRLTVV.